The next 27 T cell receptor beta chains were all read from a single sample in a study of identifying expanded T cells in peripheral blood (dated by TCRdb to the late 2010s). The library was prepared using the immunoSEQ multiplex PCR assay. Imported from immuneACCESS, the table was reduced by TCRdb to in-frame sequences with V and J called. These copies leave out some clones; in studies compared against another copy, an unresolved V gene accounts for under half, and the cause of the remainder is not known. The sample table records 80,000 to 95,000 clones; about 91% of these occur just once. The top ten hold 4% of the sample. The source material was blood. Receptors originate from a person between 18 and 75 years old in good health.

This chain uses TRBV27 with TRBJ1-5; no definite D call. V was clipped by 4 bases and J by 2 bases, with 9 bases between them. CDR1 MNHEY and CDR2 SMNVEV come from the germline V gene (reference sequence). This CDR3 comprises 14 residues. CDR3 protein: CASSSGVGNQPQHF. The CDR3 DNA follows: TGTGCCAGCAGTTCCGGGGTTGGCAATCAGCCCCAGCATTTT.

This chain joins TRBV19 and TRBJ2-3, with 7 bases matching TRBD2. CDR3 length equals 14 residues. Losses at the gene ends were 3 bases for V and 2 bases for J; bases not matched to a gene: 2. Germline CDR1 LNHDA, CDR2 SQIVND (reference sequence). Here the CDR3 reads CASSMGDYTDTQYF. The CDR3 nucleotides are TGTGCCAGTAGTATGGGGGACTACACAGATACGCAGTATTTT.

The V gene is TRBV15, the J gene TRBJ2-2; D remains unclear. The CDR3 totals 13 residues. The V and J ends lost 4 bases and 2 bases respectively, with 5 bases between them. Germline V gene sequence: CDR1 LNHNV, CDR2 YYDKDF (reference sequence). CDR3 sequence: CATSTENTGELFF. The CDR3 bases are TGTGCCACCAGCACCGAAAACACCGGGGAGCTGTTTTTT.

CDR3 region: CASSLPALSGTGGEKLFF. The DNA for the CDR3 is TGTGCCAGCAGTTTACCCGCCTTGTCCGGGACGGGGGGGGAAAAACTGTTTTTT. The V and J genes are TRBV27 and TRBJ1-4, with a possible D match to TRBD1 (5 bases). CDR1 MNHEY and CDR2 SMNVEV come from the germline V gene (reference sequence). Trimming removed 2 bases at V and 8 bases at J, with 24 bases between. The CDR3 totals 18 residues.

V and J are TRBV7-8 and TRBJ1-1; maybe TRBD1 (5 bases). V was shortened by 5 bases and J by 5 bases, with 15 bases between the two germline ends. The CDR3 runs 14 residues. CDR1 is SGHVS, CDR2 FQNEAQ, per germline. CDR3 sequence (DNA): TGTGCCAGCAGCCAAGGGACCCTGACAACTGAAGCTTTCTTT. It codes for CASSQGTLTTEAFF.

The sample holds a few counts of this clone. CDR3 coding DNA: TGTGCCAGCAGGAGAGGGAATGGCTACGAGCAGTACTTC. Amino acids: CASRRGNGYEQYF. This chain joins TRBV27 and TRBJ2-7; tentatively, D is TRBD2 (5 bases). Trimming removed 6 bases at V and 3 bases at J, with 12 bases between. Germline loops: CDR1 MNHEY, CDR2 SMNVEV (reference sequence). The CDR3 loop spans 13 amino acids.

This sequence joins TRBV7-3 and TRBJ2-3, with D perhaps TRBD2 (5 bases). Trimming stripped 5 bases from V and 1 base from J, with 10 bases between. The germline CDR1 and CDR2 sequences are SGHTA and FQGTGA. The CDR3 is made up of 14 amino acids. The CDR3 region has the DNA TGTGCCAGCAGCCCGACCGGGGGCACAGATACGCAGTATTTT. Translating gives CASSPTGGTDTQYF.

This clone is a singleton in its sample. This rearrangement joins TRBV4-2 to TRBJ2-1; D may be TRBD1 (6 bases). Trimming took 0 bases from V and 3 from J, leaving 12 bases between them. CDR3 length: 16 amino acids. Germline CDR1 LGHNA, CDR2 YNFKEQ. As DNA, the CDR3 is TGTGCCAGCAGCCAAGATACTGCAGGGGACTACAATGAGCAGTTCTTC. Its protein product is CASSQDTAGDYNEQFF.

The V call is TRBV5-1, the J call TRBJ2-5, with TRBD2 matching 9 bases. CDR1 and CDR2 (germline): SGHRS, YFSETQ. The CDR3 loop spans 14 amino acids. After removal of 5 bases from V and 5 bases from J, the junction contained 7 bases not matched to a gene. Written as DNA, the CDR3 is TGCGCCAGCAGAGGCGGGGGGGCGGAGGAGACCCAGTACTTC. It codes for CASRGGGAEETQYF.

This sequence joins TRBV11-2 and TRBJ2-1; D call uncertain. Germline values: CDR1 SGHAT, CDR2 FQNNGV. This CDR3 comprises 13 residues. Trimming pared 2 bases from V and 4 bases from J, leaving 6 bases between. CDR3 bases: TGTGCCAGCAGCTTAACTGGTTACAATGAGCAGTTCTTC. Residues: CASSLTGYNEQFF. Looking up the rest from reference TRBV11-2 and TRBJ2-1 gives the full variable domain: EAGVAQSPRYKIIEKRQSVAFWCNPISGHATLYWYQQILGQGPKLLIQFQNNGVVDDSQLPKDRFSAERLKGVDSTLKIQPAKLEDSAVYLCASSLTGYNEQFFGPGTRLTVL.

V and J are TRBV4-3 and TRBJ2-7, with TRBD1 matching 11 bases. CDR1 is LGHNA and CDR2 is YSLEER in the germline V gene. The CDR3 covers 16 residues. Trimming at V came to 1 base and at J to 5 bases, leaving 7 bases not matched to a gene. This CDR3 reads CASSQALGQGANEQYF. The DNA of the CDR3 is TGCGCCAGCAGCCAAGCCCTAGGACAGGGGGCCAACGAGCAGTACTTC.

The chain is built from TRBV6-1 and TRBJ2-3, with D hard to call. The V gene's germline CDR1 is MNHNS and CDR2 SASEGT. The CDR3 extends over 14 amino acids. The germline V and J ends were trimmed by 0 bases and 6 bases, with 10 bases remaining between them. The CDR3 DNA sequence: TGTGCCAGCAGTGAAGCAATAGCAGCGGATACGCAGTATTTT. Encoded protein: CASSEAIAADTQYF.

On this clone itself: This sample includes further DNA sequences coding for the same CDR3. This chain joins TRBV4-2 and TRBJ1-3, with D unclear. The germline V gene has CDR1 LGHNA and CDR2 YNFKEQ. The CDR3 spans 14 residues. V dropped 1 base and J dropped 1 base, with 5 bases sitting between them. CDR3 residues: CASSQGASGNTIYF. Written as DNA, the CDR3 is TGTGCCAGCAGCCAAGGGGCTTCTGGAAACACCATATATTTT.

The genes are TRBV5-5 and TRBJ1-5; 8 bases match TRBD1. CDR1 is SGHKS and CDR2 is YYEKEE in the germline V gene (reference sequence). Germline trimming cut 1 base from V and 0 bases from J; bases unmatched to any gene: 3. The CDR3 has 16 amino acids. CDR3 bases: TGTGCCAGCAGCTTGATGACAGGGGATAGCAATCAGCCCCAGCATTTT. Translating it yields CASSLMTGDSNQPQHF.

The chain recombines TRBV28 with TRBJ1-5; TRBD1 aligns across 12 bases. The CDR3 consists of 16 residues. Trimming removed 3 bases from V and 6 bases from J; junction bases left unmatched: 6. In germline, CDR1 is MDHEN, CDR2 SYDVKM. CDR3 sequence (DNA): TGTGCCAGCAGTTTCTCCGGGACAGGGGGCACTCAGCCCCAGCATTTT. Translating it yields CASSFSGTGGTQPQHF.

This chain joins TRBV9 and TRBJ1-1, with unresolved D. CDR1 is SGDLS, CDR2 YYNGEE, per germline. This CDR3 spans 13 amino acids. Trimming left V 1 base short and J 1 base short, with 5 bases between. CDR3 in amino acids: CASSVSANTEAFF. CDR3 sequence (DNA): TGTGCCAGCAGCGTATCGGCGAACACTGAAGCTTTCTTT.

This chain uses TRBV27 with TRBJ2-7; D perhaps matches TRBD1 (7 bases). CDR1 and CDR2 (germline): MNHEY, SMNVEV (reference sequence). The V end was cut by 1 base, the J end by 7 bases, with 11 bases between. The CDR3 runs 13 residues. CDR3 region: CASSLFAGGEQYF. In DNA, the CDR3 is TGTGCCAGCAGTTTATTTGCAGGGGGGGAGCAGTACTTC.

In this sample, this clone turned up a few times. CDR3 sequence: CASSTLTGNYGYTF. The CDR3 region has the DNA TGTGCCAGCAGTACCCTGACAGGGAACTATGGCTACACCTTC. V gene TRBV2 combines with J gene TRBJ1-2, with TRBD1 matching over 7 bases. This CDR3 is 14 amino acids long. Trimming at V came to 5 bases and at J to 2 bases, leaving 5 bases not matched to a gene. The germline CDR1 and CDR2 sequences are SNHLY and FYNNEI.

The chain has TRBV25-1 and TRBJ2-1, with D unresolved. The germline V and J ends were trimmed by 3 bases and 5 bases, with 11 bases remaining between them. Germline CDR1 MGHDK, CDR2 SYGVNS. This CDR3 is built from 14 residues. CDR3 region: CASSDPRLNNEQFF. The CDR3, as DNA: TGTGCCAGCAGTGACCCCCGACTTAACAATGAGCAGTTCTTC. Combining the CDR3 with reference TRBV25-1 and TRBJ2-1 gives the whole variable domain EADIYQTPRYLVIGTGKKITLECSQTMGHDKMYWYQQDPGMELHLIHYSYGVNSTEKGDLSSESTVSRIRTEHFPLTLESARPSHTSQYLCASSDPRLNNEQFFGPGTRLTVL.

V gene TRBV2 combines with J gene TRBJ2-5; the D gene is possibly TRBD1 (6 bases). The V gene's germline CDR1 is SNHLY and CDR2 FYNNEI. The CDR3 extends over 14 amino acids. Between the trimmed V and J ends, which lost 3 bases and 5 bases, there was a span of 13 bases. CDR3: CASSETRGGETQYF. The CDR3, as DNA: TGTGCCAGCAGTGAGACCAGGGGCGGCGAGACCCAGTACTTC.

This clone occurred once. The rearrangement links TRBV10-1 to TRBJ2-1; D may be TRBD1 (5 bases). The V gene's germline CDR1 is WNHNN and CDR2 SYGVQD (reference sequence). V gave up 5 bases and J gave up 0 bases, with 14 bases separating them. The CDR3 runs to 16 residues. DNA of the CDR3: TGCGCCAGCAGTTCGACAGCTATGCCCTCCTACAATGAGCAGTTCTTC. Translation: CASSSTAMPSYNEQFF.

This clone was found a few times. Other nucleotide sequences from this sample produce the same CDR3. The chain links TRBV30 to TRBJ2-1; TRBD2 aligns across 10 bases. The CDR3 has 15 amino acids. Germline-derived CDR1 and CDR2 are GTSNPN and SVGIG (reference sequence). V shed 0 bases and J 3 bases; nucleotides not matched to a gene: 2. The CDR3 sequence is CAWSVLAGDYNEQFF. In DNA, the CDR3 is TGTGCCTGGAGTGTCCTAGCGGGGGACTACAATGAGCAGTTCTTC.

The CDR3 DNA reads as TGTGCCATCAGTCCGTCCCGGGACAACTACGAGCAGTACTTC. Translated: CAISPSRDNYEQYF. V gene TRBV10-3 combines with J gene TRBJ2-7; D perhaps matches TRBD1 (6 bases). Trimming took 5 bases from V and 3 from J, leaving 14 bases between them. CDR3 size: 14 residues. Germline V gene data show CDR1 as ENHRY and CDR2 as SYGVKD.

The genes are TRBV2 and TRBJ2-1; D remains ambiguous. CDR1 is SNHLY, CDR2 FYNNEI, per germline. V was clipped by 10 bases and J by 7 bases, with 11 bases between them. The CDR3 totals 11 residues. CDR3 bases: TGTGCCACAACCGATTGGAATGAGCAGTTCTTC. Its protein product is CATTDWNEQFF.

The chain employs TRBV30 and TRBJ2-1; D is possibly TRBD1 (6 bases). V shed 1 base and J shed 7 bases, with 8 bases lying between them. Per the germline V gene, CDR1 is GTSNPN and CDR2 is SVGIG (reference sequence). The CDR3 totals 12 residues. DNA of the CDR3: TGTGCCTGGAGTGAAGGGGGAAATGAGCAGTTCTTC. Residues: CAWSEGGNEQFF.

This clone was detected once. Here the CDR3 reads CAKGPTGRSGNTIYF. CDR3 DNA: TGCGCCAAAGGCCCGACAGGGCGCTCTGGAAACACCATATATTTT. This sequence joins TRBV10-1 and TRBJ1-3; 7 nucleotides align to TRBD1. The germline V gene encodes CDR1 WNHNN and CDR2 SYGVQD (reference sequence). The trim removed 10 bases at V and 0 bases at J, leaving 9 bases unmatched. The CDR3 covers 15 residues.

The gene calls are TRBV19 and TRBJ1-5; D gene ambiguous. In germline, CDR1 is LNHDA, CDR2 SQIVND (reference sequence). This CDR3 is built from 15 residues. Trimming removed 0 bases at V and 0 bases at J, with 6 bases between. As DNA, the CDR3 is TGTGCCAGTAGTATAGAGGCAGCTAGCAATCAGCCCCAGCATTTT. Amino acid sequence: CASSIEAASNQPQHF.